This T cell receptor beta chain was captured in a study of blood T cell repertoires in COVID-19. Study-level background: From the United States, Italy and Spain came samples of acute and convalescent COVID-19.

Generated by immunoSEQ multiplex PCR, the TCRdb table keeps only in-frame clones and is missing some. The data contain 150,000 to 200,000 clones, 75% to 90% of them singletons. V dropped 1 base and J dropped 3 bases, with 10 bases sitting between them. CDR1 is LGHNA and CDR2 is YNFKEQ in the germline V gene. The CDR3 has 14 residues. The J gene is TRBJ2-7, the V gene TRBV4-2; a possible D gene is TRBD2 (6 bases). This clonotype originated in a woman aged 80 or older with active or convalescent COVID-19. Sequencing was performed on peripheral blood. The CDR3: CASSQVGGNYEQYF. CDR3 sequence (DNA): TGTGCCAGCAGCCAAGTCGGGGGAAACTACGAGCAGTACTTC.